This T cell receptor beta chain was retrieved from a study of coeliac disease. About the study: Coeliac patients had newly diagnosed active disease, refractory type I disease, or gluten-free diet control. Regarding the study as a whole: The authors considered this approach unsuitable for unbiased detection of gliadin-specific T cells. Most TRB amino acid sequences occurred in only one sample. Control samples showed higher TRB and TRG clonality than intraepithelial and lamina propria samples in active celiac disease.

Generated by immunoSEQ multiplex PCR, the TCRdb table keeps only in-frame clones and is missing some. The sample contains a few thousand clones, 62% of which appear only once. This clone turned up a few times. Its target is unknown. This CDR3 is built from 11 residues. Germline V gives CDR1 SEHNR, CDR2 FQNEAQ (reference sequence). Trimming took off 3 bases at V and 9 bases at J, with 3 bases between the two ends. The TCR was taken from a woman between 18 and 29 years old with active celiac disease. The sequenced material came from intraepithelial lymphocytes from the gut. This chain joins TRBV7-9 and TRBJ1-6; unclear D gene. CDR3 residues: CASSFGSPLHF. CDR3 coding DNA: TGTGCCAGCAGCTTCGGTTCACCCCTCCACTTT. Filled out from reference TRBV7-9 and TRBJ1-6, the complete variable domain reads DTGVSQNPRHKITKRGQNVTFRCDPISEHNRLYWYRQTLGQGPEFLTYFQNEAQLEKSRLLSDRFSAERPKGSFSTLEIQRTEQGDSAMYLCASSFGSPLHFGNGTRLTVT.